A selection of T cell receptor beta chains follows, all from one sample in a study of Ad26.COV2.S vaccination and SARS-CoV-2 variants. The data were produced by immunoSEQ multiplex PCR, yet TCRdb's version contains in-frame clones alone and is incomplete. The top ten hold about 2.8% of the sample, which has a few hundred thousand clones, approximately 88% seen once. The specimen comprised peripheral blood, sampled in a trial of Ad26.COV2.S vaccine versus placebo. The receptors were sampled from a person aged 18-60 years who received the Ad26.COV2.S COVID-19 vaccine or a placebo. CDR3s leave out the opening cysteine and the closing phenylalanine or tryptophan.

v_call: TRBV28; cdr3_aa: ASSSKQSSYSPLH
v_call: TRBV5-6; cdr3_aa: ASSSAGVVTGELF
v_call: TRBV5-4; cdr3_aa: ASSLELGLDEQY
v_call: TRBV7-3; cdr3_aa: ASSLTSGGKETQY
v_call: TRBV25-1; cdr3_aa: ASSDSSFEETQY
v_call: TRBV19; cdr3_aa: ASSHNRGNTEAF
v_call: TRBV29-1; cdr3_aa: SVADRPETSTDTQY
v_call: TRBV3-1/TRBV3-2; cdr3_aa: ASSQDGPWGKSTDTQY
v_call: TRBV4-3; cdr3_aa: ASSQLPGSYEQF
v_call: TRBV7-3; cdr3_aa: ASSPGLRGGEKLF
v_call: TRBV7-8; cdr3_aa: ASSPTGTEAF
v_call: TRBV6-5; cdr3_aa: ASSDSATNEKLF
v_call: TRBV6-6; cdr3_aa: ASSWRGDSTNEKLF
v_call: TRBV5-5; cdr3_aa: ASSVGTGGEADTQY
v_call: TRBV7-6; cdr3_aa: ASSTGFEGVTQY
v_call: TRBV7-9; cdr3_aa: ASSAVETQY
v_call: TRBV5-4; cdr3_aa: ASSHAPGNRLNTEAF
v_call: TRBV9; cdr3_aa: ASSARQDPYNEQF
v_call: TRBV30; cdr3_aa: AWSVLGQREGRGHVNNEQF
v_call: TRBV18; cdr3_aa: ASSPEAVKNIQY
v_call: TRBV6-6; cdr3_aa: ASSSRTGTSTDTQY
v_call: TRBV3-1/TRBV3-2; cdr3_aa: ASSQPGPPNSGNTIY
v_call: TRBV6-5; cdr3_aa: ASSYGRGRAREQF
v_call: TRBV5-1; cdr3_aa: ASRAGGGSSYNEQF
v_call: TRBV6-6; cdr3_aa: ASSYSDDTQY
v_call: TRBV5-4; cdr3_aa: ASSLGLAANSPLH
v_call: TRBV7-9; cdr3_aa: ASSWTRRADSTDTQY